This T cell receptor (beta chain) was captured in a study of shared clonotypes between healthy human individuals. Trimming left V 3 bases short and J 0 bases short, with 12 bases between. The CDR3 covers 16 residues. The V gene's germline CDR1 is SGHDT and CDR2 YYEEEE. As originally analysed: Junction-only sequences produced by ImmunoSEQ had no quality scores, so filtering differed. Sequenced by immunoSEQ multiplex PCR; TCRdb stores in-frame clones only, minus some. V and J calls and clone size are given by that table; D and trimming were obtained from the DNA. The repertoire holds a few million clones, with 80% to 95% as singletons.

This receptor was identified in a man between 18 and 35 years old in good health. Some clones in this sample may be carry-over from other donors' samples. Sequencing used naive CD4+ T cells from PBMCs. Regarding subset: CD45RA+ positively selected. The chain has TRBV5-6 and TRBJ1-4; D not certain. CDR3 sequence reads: CASSYGGGTTNEKLFF. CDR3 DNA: TGTGCCAGCAGCTACGGTGGCGGGACAACTAATGAAAAACTGTTTTTT.